The TCR beta chain under discussion was sequenced for a study of blood T cell repertoires in COVID-19. Study overall: Spain, Italy and the United States supplied samples that represented acute and convalescent COVID-19.

This clone was recorded only once. The table came from immunoSEQ multiplex PCR; TCRdb's copy has only in-frame clones and leaves some out. This sample has over 200,000 clones; about 90% occur once, and the top ten carry roughly 2.5%. The germline V gene has CDR1 SGHDN and CDR2 FVKESK. Trimming stripped 0 bases from V and 7 bases from J, with 13 bases between. The CDR3 has 14 residues. The V gene is TRBV14, the J gene TRBJ2-7, with D perhaps TRBD2 (5 bases). The TCR comes from a woman aged 55-69 years with acute or convalescent COVID-19. Sequencing was done on a sample of peripheral blood. CDR3 sequence (DNA): TGTGCCAGCAGCCAAGATTTGGGTAGCGAAGAGCAGTACTTC. Translated, it gives CASSQDLGSEEQYF.